A selection of T cell receptor beta chains follows, all from one sample in a study of blood T cell repertoires in COVID-19. The method was immunoSEQ multiplex PCR; TCRdb's version includes in-frame clones alone and lacks a portion of them. The sample lists some 62,000 clones; about 70% were seen once. Sequencing was carried out using peripheral blood. The receptors shown here come from a human donor in a cohort sampled during active COVID-19. Each CDR3 is given with its conserved first and last residue. The order of the fields is J gene, D gene, V gene, clone size, CDR3 length, CDR3 DNA, CDR3 protein. The D gene is left open where the match is weak. Expanded clones get a size class; other rows say once, few or many, or leave the size out.

TRBJ1-1,NA,TRBV12-5,NA,13,TGTGCTAGTGGTTTTACAGAGAACACTGAAGCTTTCTTT,CASGFTENTEAFF
TRBJ2-7,TRBD2,TRBV6-1,few,15,TGTGCCAGCAGTGATACTAGCGGGGGGGCCTACGAGCAGTACTTC,CASSDTSGGAYEQYF
TRBJ2-2,NA,TRBV5-5,few,13,TGTGCCAGCAACGGGGGATTCCCCGGGGAGCTGTTTTTT,CASNGGFPGELFF
TRBJ1-1,NA,TRBV5-1,NA,15,TGCGCCAGCAGCTTGTCCCAGGGCGCGGCAGCTGAAGCTTTCTTT,CASSLSQGAAAEAFF
TRBJ2-2,TRBD2,TRBV6-2/TRBV6-3,NA,15,TGTGCCAGCAGTTACGAACTAGCGGTGGGCGGGGAGCTGTTTTTT,CASSYELAVGGELFF
TRBJ1-2,TRBD1,TRBV7-2,NA,14,TGTGCCAGCAGCCACCGCGGGACAGGGAATGGCTACACCTTC,CASSHRGTGNGYTF
TRBJ2-4,TRBD1,TRBV6-1,NA,14,TGTGCCAGCAGTGAACAGGGGGCGCCGAACATTCAGTACTTC,CASSEQGAPNIQYF
TRBJ1-5,NA,TRBV5-5,few,15,TGTGCCAGCAGCGGGGCCAACAATTTGGGTCAGCCCCAGCATTTT,CASSGANNLGQPQHF
TRBJ1-5,NA,TRBV2,once,14,TGTGCCAGCAGTGATCACACGAGCAATCAGCCCCAGCATTTT,CASSDHTSNQPQHF
TRBJ1-3,NA,TRBV25-1,NA,14,TGTGCCAGCAGTGATTCAGGGTTTGGAAACACCATATATTTT,CASSDSGFGNTIYF
TRBJ2-5,TRBD2,TRBV3-1/TRBV3-2,NA,15,TGTGCCAGCAGCCAAGAGCAAGCGGGGAAAGAGACCCAGTACTTC,CASSQEQAGKETQYF
TRBJ1-1,NA,TRBV6-5,NA,13,TGTGCCAGCAGTACTCTGACAGTGCCTGAAGCTTTCTTT,CASSTLTVPEAFF
TRBJ2-7,NA,TRBV5-5,NA,15,TGTGCCAGCAGCTTGGTTTCGGGTCTCGGCTACGAGCAGTACTTC,CASSLVSGLGYEQYF
TRBJ2-5,TRBD2,TRBV10-1,NA,14,TGCGCCAGCAGTGACGGACTAGGGAGGGAGACCCAGTACTTC,CASSDGLGRETQYF
TRBJ2-7,NA,TRBV5-1,NA,15,TGCGCCAGCAGCTTGGAACAGACGAGAACCTACGAGCAGTACTTC,CASSLEQTRTYEQYF
TRBJ1-1,NA,TRBV30,few,13,TGTGCCTGGAAAATCCTCGTAAACACTGAAGCTTTCTTT,CAWKILVNTEAFF
TRBJ1-6,TRBD1,TRBV25-1,NA,14,TGTGCCAGCAGTGGGGACAGGGTAGGGTCACCCCTCCACTTT,CASSGDRVGSPLHF
TRBJ2-7,TRBD1,TRBV11-1,NA,13,TGTGCCAGCAGAGGGGGCGAAAAACCCGAGCAGTACTTC,CASRGGEKPEQYF
TRBJ2-3,TRBD1,TRBV18,NA,15,TGTGCCAGCTCAACCGGGACAGGGGGTTTAGATACGCAGTATTTT,CASSTGTGGLDTQYF
TRBJ2-2,TRBD1,TRBV7-8,NA,18,TGTGCCAGCAGCCCGAGGCTGGCGGGACAGGCAAACACCGGGGAGCTGTTTTTT,CASSPRLAGQANTGELFF
TRBJ2-5,TRBD2,TRBV13,NA,15,TGTGCCAGCAGCTTCCTAGCGGGGGGGCAGGAGACCCAGTACTTC,CASSFLAGGQETQYF
TRBJ1-3,NA,TRBV3-1/TRBV3-2,NA,16,TGTGCCAGCAGCCAACCATTGACAGCTTCTGGAAACACCATATATTTT,CASSQPLTASGNTIYF
TRBJ2-2,TRBD1,TRBV29-1,NA,18,TGCAGCGTTGAGACCCTAGGGACAGGGGGAATAAACACCGGGGAGCTGTTTTTT,CSVETLGTGGINTGELFF
TRBJ2-5,TRBD1,TRBV5-4,NA,15,TGTGCCAGCAGCGGGGGACAGGGTTTGGTAGAGACCCAGTACTTC,CASSGGQGLVETQYF
TRBJ2-7,TRBD1,TRBV9,NA,17,TGTGCCAGCAGCTTGGGCCCGGGACAGGGAAGATCCTACGAGCAGTACTTC,CASSLGPGQGRSYEQYF
TRBJ2-7,TRBD1,TRBV9,few,14,TGTGCCAGCAGCCGGGGACAGGGAGTCTACGAGCAGTACTTC,CASSRGQGVYEQYF
TRBJ2-7,TRBD1,TRBV7-8,NA,15,TGTGCCAGCAGCTTAGGGGACAGGTCCGTGTACGAGCAGTACTTC,CASSLGDRSVYEQYF
TRBJ1-1,NA,TRBV27,NA,14,TGTGCCAGCAGTCCAGACAGGTTGAACACTGAAGCTTTCTTT,CASSPDRLNTEAFF
TRBJ1-6,NA,TRBV6-6,few,14,TGTGCCAGCAGACCCGGACAGCCAAATTCACCCCTCCACTTT,CASRPGQPNSPLHF